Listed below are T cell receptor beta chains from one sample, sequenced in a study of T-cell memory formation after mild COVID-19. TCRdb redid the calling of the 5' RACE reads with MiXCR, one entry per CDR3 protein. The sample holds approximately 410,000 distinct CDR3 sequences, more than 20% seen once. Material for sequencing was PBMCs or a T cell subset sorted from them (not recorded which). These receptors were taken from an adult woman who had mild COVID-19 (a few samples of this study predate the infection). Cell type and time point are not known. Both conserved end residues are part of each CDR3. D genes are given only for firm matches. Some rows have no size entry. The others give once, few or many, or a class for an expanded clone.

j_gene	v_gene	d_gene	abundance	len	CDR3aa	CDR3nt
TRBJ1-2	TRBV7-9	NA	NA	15	CASSLVALGGYGYTF	TGTGCCAGCAGCTTAGTTGCTCTCGGGGGCTATGGCTACACCTTC
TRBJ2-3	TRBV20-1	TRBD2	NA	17	CSARGSWRGVSTDTQYF	TGCAGTGCTAGAGGGTCGTGGCGGGGGGTATCCACAGATACGCAGTATTTT
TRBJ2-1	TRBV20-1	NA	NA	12	CSALESNNEQFF	TGCAGTGCTCTAGAGTCCAACAATGAGCAGTTCTTC
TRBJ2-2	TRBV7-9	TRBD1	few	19	CASSSRRRDRFANTGELFF	TGTGCCAGCAGCTCTAGACGAAGGGACAGGTTCGCGAACACCGGGGAGCTGTTTTTT
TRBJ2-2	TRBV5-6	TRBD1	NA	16	CASSLDGQGWTGELFF	TGTGCCAGCAGCTTGGATGGACAGGGTTGGACCGGGGAGCTGTTTTTT
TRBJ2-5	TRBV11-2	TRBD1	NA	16	CASITDDRDREETQYF	TGTGCCAGCATCACTGACGACCGGGACAGGGAGGAGACCCAGTACTTC
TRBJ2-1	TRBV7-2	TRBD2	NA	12	CASSLLAGEQFF	TGTGCCAGCAGCTTACTAGCGGGTGAGCAGTTCTTC
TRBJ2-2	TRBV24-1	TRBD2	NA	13	CAVGRLAAGELFF	TGTGCCGTCGGCAGGCTAGCGGCCGGGGAGCTGTTTTTT
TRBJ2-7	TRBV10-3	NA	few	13	CAISPVSSYEQYF	TGTGCCATCAGCCCAGTCAGCTCCTACGAGCAGTACTTC
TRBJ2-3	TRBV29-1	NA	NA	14	CSGDPERGTDTQYF	TGCAGCGGGGACCCCGAGCGAGGCACAGATACGCAGTATTTT
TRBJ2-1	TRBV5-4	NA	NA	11	CASGGPNEQFF	TGTGCCAGCGGGGGACCCAATGAGCAGTTCTTC
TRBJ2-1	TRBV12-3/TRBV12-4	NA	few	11	CASMIRGEQFF	TGTGCCAGCATGATTCGGGGTGAGCAGTTCTTC
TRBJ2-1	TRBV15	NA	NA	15	CATSRTGDVNNEQFF	TGTGCCACCAGCAGAACCGGGGATGTCAACAATGAGCAGTTCTTC
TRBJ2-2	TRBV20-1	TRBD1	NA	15	CSAAGQGDPTGELFF	TGCAGTGCGGCGGGACAGGGGGATCCCACCGGGGAGCTGTTTTTT
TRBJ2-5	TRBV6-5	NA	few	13	CASSYAGRETQYF	TGTGCCAGCAGTTACGCAGGAAGGGAGACCCAGTACTTC
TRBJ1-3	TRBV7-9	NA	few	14	CASSLERVSDTIYF	TGTGCCAGCAGCTTAGAACGGGTTTCGGACACCATATATTTT
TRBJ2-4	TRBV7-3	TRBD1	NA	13	CASSRDSKSIQYF	TGTGCCAGCAGCCGGGACAGTAAAAGCATTCAGTACTTC
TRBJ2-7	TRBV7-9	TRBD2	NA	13	CASSLESGRAVYF	TGTGCCAGCAGCTTAGAAAGTGGGAGGGCGGTGTACTTC
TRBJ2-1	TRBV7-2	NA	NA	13	CASISLAYNEQFF	TGTGCCAGCATCTCCTTGGCTTACAATGAGCAGTTCTTC
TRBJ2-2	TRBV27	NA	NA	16	CASTSPGAFNTGELFF	TGTGCCAGCACCTCGCCCGGGGCCTTTAACACCGGGGAGCTGTTTTTT
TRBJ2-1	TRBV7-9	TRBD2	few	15	CASSYSGTTYNEQFF	TGTGCCAGCAGTTATAGCGGGACTACCTACAATGAGCAGTTCTTC
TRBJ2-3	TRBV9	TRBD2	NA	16	CASSVAPSGGVLPQYF	TGTGCCAGCAGCGTAGCTCCTAGCGGGGGGGTCCTACCGCAGTATTTT
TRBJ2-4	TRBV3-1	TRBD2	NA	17	CASSPTSGGASKNIQYF	TGTGCCAGCAGCCCGACTAGCGGGGGGGCTTCCAAAAACATTCAGTACTTC
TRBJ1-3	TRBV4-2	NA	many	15	CASSPQVNSGNTIYF	TGTGCCAGCAGCCCACAGGTTAACTCTGGAAACACCATATATTTT
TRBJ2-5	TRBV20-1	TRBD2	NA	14	CSARGTSGTETQYF	TGCAGTGCTAGGGGGACTAGCGGGACAGAGACCCAGTACTTC
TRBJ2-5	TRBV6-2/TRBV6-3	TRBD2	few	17	CASSYRVFGRPFETQYF	TGTGCCAGCAGTTACCGGGTCTTCGGGAGGCCATTCGAGACCCAGTACTTC
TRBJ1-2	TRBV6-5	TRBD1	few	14	CASSGDRGNYGYTF	TGTGCCAGCAGTGGGGACAGGGGGAACTATGGCTACACCTTC
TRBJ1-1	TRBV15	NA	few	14	CATSREWGGSEAFF	TGTGCCACCAGCAGAGAGTGGGGAGGGTCTGAAGCTTTCTTT
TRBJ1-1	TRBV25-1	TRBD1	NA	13	CASRGTGATEAFF	TGTGCCAGCAGGGGTACAGGGGCCACGGAAGCTTTCTTT
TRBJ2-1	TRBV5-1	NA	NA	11	CASRGVDEQFF	TGCGCCAGCAGGGGGGTCGATGAGCAGTTCTTC
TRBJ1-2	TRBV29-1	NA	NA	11	CSVRAGNGYTF	TGCAGCGTTCGTGCAGGGAATGGCTACACCTTC
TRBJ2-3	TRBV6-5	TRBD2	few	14	CASRLAGVADTQYF	TGTGCCAGCAGACTAGCGGGAGTTGCAGATACGCAGTATTTT
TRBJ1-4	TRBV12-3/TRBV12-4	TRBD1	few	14	CASSFGTGNEKLFF	TGTGCCAGCAGTTTTGGGACAGGGAATGAAAAACTGTTTTTT
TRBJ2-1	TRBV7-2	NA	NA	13	CASGDGGHNEQFF	TGTGCCAGCGGGGACGGGGGGCACAATGAGCAGTTCTTC
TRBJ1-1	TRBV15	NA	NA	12	CATRQLNTEAFF	TGTGCCACCAGACAGTTGAACACTGAAGCTTTCTTT